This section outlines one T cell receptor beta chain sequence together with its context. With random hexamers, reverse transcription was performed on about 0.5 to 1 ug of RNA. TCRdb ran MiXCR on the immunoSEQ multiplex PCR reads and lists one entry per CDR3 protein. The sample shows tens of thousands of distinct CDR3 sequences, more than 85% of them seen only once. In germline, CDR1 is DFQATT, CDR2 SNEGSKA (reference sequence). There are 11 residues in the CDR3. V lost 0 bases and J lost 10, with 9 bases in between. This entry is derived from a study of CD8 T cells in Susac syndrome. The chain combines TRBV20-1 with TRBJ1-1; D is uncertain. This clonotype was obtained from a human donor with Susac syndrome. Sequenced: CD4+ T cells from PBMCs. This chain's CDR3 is CSARDTNTAFF. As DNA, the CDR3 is TGCAGTGCTAGAGACACTAACACAGCTTTCTTT.